The 13 T cell receptor beta chains below come from one sample, sequenced in a study of response to subunit inactivated influenza vaccine. TCRdb passed the RT-PCR reads through MiXCR, listing each CDR3 protein once. The sample includes about 780,000 distinct CDR3 sequences, roughly 18% of them seen just once. Here the sequenced sample was PBMCs from blood, taken about 5 days after vaccination. These TCRs come from a man aged 45-60 years who received an inactivated influenza vaccine.

The rearrangement links TRBV7-9 to TRBJ2-3; TRBD1 is a possible D gene (7 bases). Germline V lookup: CDR1 SEHNR, CDR2 FQNEAQ (reference sequence). V was trimmed by 11 bases and J by 0 bases, leaving 12 bases between them. This CDR3 comprises 13 residues. CDR3 sequence reads: CAGGTESTDTQYF. CDR3 DNA sequence: TGTGCCGGAGGGACAGAGAGCACAGATACGCAGTATTTT.

This clonotype was seen a few times. The chain joins TRBV5-1 to TRBJ2-5; 7 bases are shared with TRBD2. The CDR3 runs to 15 residues. Trimming removed 0 bases from V and 3 bases from J; junction bases left unmatched: 5. Per germline, CDR1 SGHRS and CDR2 YFSETQ. The CDR3 region has the DNA TGCGCCAGCAGCTTGGCCGGGACTACTAAAGAGACCCAGTACTTC. This encodes CASSLAGTTKETQYF. The full variable domain, its missing parts supplied by reference TRBV5-1 and TRBJ2-5, is KAGVTQTPRYLIKTRGQQVTLSCSPISGHRSVSWYQQTPGQGLQFLFEYFSETQRNKGNFPGRFSGRQFSNSRSEMNVSTLELGDSALYLCASSLAGTTKETQYFGPGTRLLVL.

This clonotype has just a few counts. J is TRBJ2-1 and V is TRBV27, with D tentatively TRBD2 (5 bases). The CDR3 is 18 amino acids. Germline lookup yields CDR1 MNHEY and CDR2 SMNVEV (reference sequence). Between the trimmed V and J ends, which lost 2 bases and 4 bases, there was a span of 21 bases. The chain's CDR3 is CASSLTSPASTRYNEQFF. The DNA of the CDR3 is TGTGCCAGCAGTTTAACCTCGCCGGCTAGCACCCGATACAATGAGCAGTTCTTC.

This CDR3 is CASSPGSYETQYF. CDR3 DNA sequence: TGTGCCAGCAGTCCTGGGAGTTATGAGACCCAGTACTTC. The V and J genes are TRBV28 and TRBJ2-5, with D perhaps TRBD2 (5 bases). This CDR3 spans 13 amino acids. Germline loops: CDR1 MDHEN, CDR2 SYDVKM. Trimming cost V 5 bases and J 5 bases, with 12 bases left between them.

The sample holds a few counts of this clonotype. As DNA, the CDR3 is TGCGCCAGCAGTGAGTCGAGAGAGACCCAGTACTTC. Translation: CASSESRETQYF. The genes are TRBV10-2 and TRBJ2-5; D not resolved. The CDR3 runs 12 residues. CDR1 and CDR2 from the germline V gene are WSHSY and SAAADI. With 0 bases removed from V and 4 bases from J, the gap between germline ends came to 3 bases.

This clonotype was seen only a few times. V usage is TRBV4-3 and J usage is TRBJ1-6, with 9 bases that match TRBD1. In germline, CDR1 is LGHNA, CDR2 YSLEER. The CDR3 length is 15 residues. Trimming at V came to 3 bases and at J to 10 bases, leaving 7 bases not matched to a gene. The CDR3 DNA sequence: TGCGCCAGCAGCCAGTGGGACAGGGAAGGGTCACCCCTCCACTTT. Protein product: CASSQWDREGSPLHF.

The rearrangement uses TRBV7-9 and TRBJ2-2, with a tentative D call TRBD1 (5 bases). V lost 1 base and J lost 0, with 9 bases in between. Germline CDR1 SEHNR, CDR2 FQNEAQ (reference sequence). CDR3 size: 16 residues. The CDR3 loop is CASSLGRVTNTGELFF. The CDR3 DNA reads TGTGCCAGCAGCTTAGGCAGGGTGACGAACACCGGGGAGCTGTTTTTT.

Details on this clonotype: This may stem from a read error, because a much larger clone lies one nucleotide away. The J gene is TRBJ2-1, the V gene TRBV11-2; D remains unclear. This CDR3 has 13 amino acids. Germline V gene lookup returns CDR1 SGHAT and CDR2 FQNNGV. CDR3 coding DNA: TGTGCCAGCAGCTTATATGGGTACAAGGAGCAGTTCTTC. It is translated as CASSLYGYKEQFF. The whole variable domain, remainder taken from reference TRBV11-2 and TRBJ2-1, is EAGVAQSPRYKIIEKRQSVAFWCNPISGHATLYWYQQILGQGPKLLIQFQNNGVVDDSQLPKDRFSAERLKGVDSTLKIQPAKLEDSAVYLCASSLYGYKEQFFGPGTRLTVL.

Only a few counts were recorded for this clonotype. The chain recombines TRBV10-3 with TRBJ1-4; D not resolved. Germline loops: CDR1 ENHRY, CDR2 SYGVKD. V shed 2 bases and J shed 0 bases, with 4 bases lying between them. The length of the CDR3 is 14 residues. CDR3: CAISEPSTNEKLFF. The CDR3 DNA follows: TGTGCCATCAGTGAGCCCTCAACTAATGAAAAACTGTTTTTT.

This clonotype has a count of ten or more. The J gene is TRBJ1-5, the V gene TRBV20-1, with a weak D call TRBD1 (6 bases). In germline, CDR1 is DFQATT, CDR2 SNEGSKA (reference sequence). The length of the CDR3 is 14 residues. V lost 1 base, J lost 6 bases, and 13 bases lay in between. The CDR3 spells CSARVITGSQPQHF. CDR3 nucleotide sequence: TGCAGTGCTAGAGTGATAACAGGGAGTCAGCCCCAGCATTTT.

This clonotype was recorded many times. The rearrangement uses TRBV7-2 and TRBJ2-7, with D possibly TRBD2 on 6 matching bases. Germline assignment: CDR1 SGHTA and CDR2 FQGNSA. The CDR3 totals 12 residues. V lost 4 bases, J lost 7 bases, and 11 bases lay in between. The CDR3 region is CASSSMGGEQYF. CDR3 in DNA: TGTGCCAGCAGCTCGATGGGGGGTGAGCAGTACTTC.

This clonotype was seen only a few times. The V and J genes are TRBV5-1 and TRBJ1-1, with D possibly being TRBD1 (6 bases). Trimming cost V 4 bases and J 2 bases, with 12 bases left between them. Germline CDR1 reads SGHRS; CDR2 reads YFSETQ. This CDR3 is 14 amino acids long. The DNA of the CDR3 is TGCGCCAGCAGCCAGGGGTCTCATAACACTGAAGCTTTCTTT. This sequence encodes CASSQGSHNTEAFF.

This clonotype was seen only a few times. This chain joins TRBV5-5 and TRBJ2-5; D is undetermined. CDR3 size: 14 residues. CDR1 and CDR2 from the germline V gene are SGHKS and YYEKEE (reference sequence). V was shortened by 2 bases and J by 1 base, with 9 bases between the two germline ends. DNA for the CDR3: TGTGCCAGCAGCTTCGGTCGGCTCCAAGAGACCCAGTACTTC. It yields the protein CASSFGRLQETQYF.